The clone carrying this T cell receptor beta chain was found once. Its antigen is undetermined. V was clipped by 6 bases and J by 2 bases; unmatched bases: 14. This CDR3 has 17 residues. Germline V gene lookup returns CDR1 SGHRS and CDR2 YFSETQ. This entry belongs to a study of vaccination effects on CD4 cells after COVID-19. Before sequencing, viral peptide pools were used by the ViraFEST assay to expand antigen-specific CD4+ T cells. Following culture for about ten days, CD4+ T cells were isolated. PCR showed that the person got SARS-CoV-2 infection at some point between March and December 2020. Two-dose BNT162b2 or mRNA-1273 vaccination was given to participants. The repertoire was sequenced with immunoSEQ multiplex PCR; TCRdb's copy has only in-frame clones and lacks some. The profile covers roughly 15,000 clones, with roughly 78% appearing a single time and 29% taken by the ten largest.

The rearrangement links TRBV5-1 to TRBJ2-3, with 8 bases lining up with TRBD2. The TCR sequence derives from a human donor who had a prior SARS-CoV-2 infection. Source: CD4+ T cells from PBMCs cultured with HCoV-NL63 spike peptides, taken after COVID-19 vaccination. The CDR3 protein is CASNRGGTSGDTDTQYF. The CDR3 DNA reads TGCGCCAGCAACCGGGGGGGTACTAGCGGCGACACAGATACGCAGTATTTT. The complete variable domain, with remaining parts taken from reference TRBV5-1 and TRBJ2-3, reads KAGVTQTPRYLIKTRGQQVTLSCSPISGHRSVSWYQQTPGQGLQFLFEYFSETQRNKGNFPGRFSGRQFSNSRSEMNVSTLELGDSALYLCASNRGGTSGDTDTQYFGPGTRLTVL.